This T cell receptor beta chain derives from a study of blood T cells in healthy people across ages. Study-wide results and caveats: Naive CD4+ cells and diversity were both higher in long-lived donors than in aged donors. Shifts in expanded clonotypes may have been confounded by donor CMV status, which was unknown. Older age coincided with a roughly linear decline in TCR beta diversity per million T cells.

This CDR3 is built from 14 residues. Losses at the gene ends were 6 bases for V and 8 bases for J; bases not matched to a gene: 6. Germline-derived CDR1 and CDR2 are SNHLY and FYNNEI. With respect to this clonotype: Its specificity is not known.

A J-beta primer mix and a sample-barcoded 5' primer were used in a second PCR of about 6 to 12 cycles. TCRdb used MiXCR to reprocess the 5' RACE reads, holding one entry per CDR3 protein. This sample has around 850,000 distinct CDR3 sequences, with around 34% found just once. The TCR sequence derives from a man between 18 and 35 years old in good health. The J gene is TRBJ1-4, the V gene TRBV2; 10 bases map to TRBD1. The sequenced sample was blood. This CDR3 reads CASRTGTGDEKLFF. Here the CDR3 DNA reads TGTGCCAGCAGGACCGGGACAGGGGACGAAAAACTGTTTTTT.